These T cell receptor beta chains were read from a single sample in a study of shared clonotypes between healthy human individuals. Generated by immunoSEQ multiplex PCR, the TCRdb table keeps only in-frame clones and is missing some. Of 400,000 to 550,000 clones detected, 79% appear once; the ten largest clones hold roughly 12%. Sample: PBMCs. Every receptor here comes from a woman aged 40-49 years in good health. Some clones in this sample may be carry-over from other donors' samples. Both conserved end residues are part of each CDR3. The D gene is left open where the match is weak. Expanded clones get a size class; other rows say once, few or many, or leave the size out.

V gene	J gene	clone size	D gene	CDR3 protein	CDR3 DNA
TRBV2	TRBJ2-7	NA	TRBD1	CASRPGQGVYEQYF	TGTGCCAGCAGACCGGGACAGGGGGTTTACGAGCAGTACTTC
TRBV14	TRBJ1-1	NA	TRBD1	CASSPGQGMNTEAFF	TGTGCCAGCAGCCCTGGACAGGGAATGAACACTGAAGCTTTCTTT
TRBV19	TRBJ2-7	few	TRBD2	CASSPQSSGRSYEQYF	TGTGCCAGTAGTCCTCAATCTAGCGGGAGGTCCTACGAGCAGTACTTC
TRBV5-1	TRBJ1-2	once	NA	CASSLGLGSDYGYTF	TGCGCCAGCAGCTTGGGGCTAGGCTCCGATTATGGCTACACCTTC
TRBV30	TRBJ1-6	NA	NA	CAWSVPAEYNSPLHF	TGTGCCTGGAGTGTACCGGCAGAGTATAATTCACCCCTCCACTTT
TRBV29-1	TRBJ2-7	NA	NA	CSVLPGGISYEQYF	TGCAGCGTTCTTCCCGGCGGGATCTCCTACGAGCAGTACTTC
TRBV9	TRBJ1-1	NA	TRBD1	CASSARGTGIAFF	TGTGCCAGCAGCGCCCGCGGGACAGGGATAGCTTTCTTT
TRBV25-1	TRBJ2-7	NA	NA	CASRLRETSEQYF	TGTGCCAGCAGGCTAAGGGAGACTAGTGAGCAGTACTTC
TRBV5-1	TRBJ2-5	once	TRBD2	CASSLAGLAGEETQYF	TGCGCCAGCAGCTTGGCGGGACTAGCGGGGGAAGAGACCCAGTACTTC
TRBV11-2	TRBJ2-7	NA	NA	CASRSPRVPYEQYF	TGTGCCAGCAGGTCGCCCAGGGTTCCCTACGAGCAGTACTTC